The clone carrying this T cell receptor (beta chain) is medium-sized by share. Its antigen is unidentified. Per the study methods: Built for papillary thyroid cancer, a distant-metastasis classifier drew on CDR3 differences across clinicopathological groups. TCRdb re-called clones from the PCR reads using MiXCR. In this record, the V and J calls reflect TCRdb's handling and not the investigators' own analysis. The repertoire has some 25,000 clones, roughly 23% of them found once; the top ten carry under 9%. This entry is derived from a study of metastatic and nonmetastatic thyroid tumors. Study details: The study looked at repertoires side by side in blood and in tumor or nodule tissue from malignant and benign thyroid patients.

Study-wide results and caveats: The reported finding was significantly higher TCR beta diversity in malignant thyroid tumors relative to benign nodules, in blood and tumor.

Trimming took 6 bases from V and 2 from J; bases not matched to a gene: 6. Looked up from germline, CDR1 is MNHNS and CDR2 is SASEGT. The CDR3 sequence is 15 residues long. Each patient came to thyroid surgery without any prior treatment (of any kind). The rearrangement links TRBV6-1 to TRBJ1-3; TRBD1 aligns across 8 bases. The sample taken for sequencing was blood. The TCR comes from a female donor with papillary thyroid cancer or a benign thyroid nodule (not recorded which). Some clones in this sample may be carry-over from other donors' samples. This CDR3 is CASRTGTGTGNTIYF. In DNA, the CDR3 is TGTGCCAGCAGGACCGGGACAGGCACTGGAAACACCATATATTTT.